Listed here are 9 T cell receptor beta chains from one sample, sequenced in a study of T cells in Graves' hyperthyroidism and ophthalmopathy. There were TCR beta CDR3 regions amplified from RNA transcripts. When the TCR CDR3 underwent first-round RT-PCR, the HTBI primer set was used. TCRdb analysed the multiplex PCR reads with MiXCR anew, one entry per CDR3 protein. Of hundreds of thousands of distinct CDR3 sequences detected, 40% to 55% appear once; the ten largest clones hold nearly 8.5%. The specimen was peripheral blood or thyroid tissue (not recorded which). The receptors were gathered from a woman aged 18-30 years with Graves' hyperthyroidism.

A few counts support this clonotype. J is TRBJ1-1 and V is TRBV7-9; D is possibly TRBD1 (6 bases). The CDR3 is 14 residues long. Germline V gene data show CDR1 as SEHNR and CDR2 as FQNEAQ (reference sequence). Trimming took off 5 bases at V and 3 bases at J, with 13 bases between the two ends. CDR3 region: CASSPDRRYTEAFF. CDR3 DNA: TGTGCCAGCAGCCCTGACAGGAGATACACTGAAGCTTTCTTT. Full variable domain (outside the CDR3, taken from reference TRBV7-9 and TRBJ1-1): DTGVSQNPRHKITKRGQNVTFRCDPISEHNRLYWYRQTLGQGPEFLTYFQNEAQLEKSRLLSDRFSAERPKGSFSTLEIQRTEQGDSAMYLCASSPDRRYTEAFFGQGTRLTVV.

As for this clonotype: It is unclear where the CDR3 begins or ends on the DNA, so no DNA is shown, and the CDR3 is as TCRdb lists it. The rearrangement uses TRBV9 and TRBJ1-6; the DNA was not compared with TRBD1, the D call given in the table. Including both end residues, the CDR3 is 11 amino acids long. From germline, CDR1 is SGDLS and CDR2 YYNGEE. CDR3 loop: CASSVGDGALF.

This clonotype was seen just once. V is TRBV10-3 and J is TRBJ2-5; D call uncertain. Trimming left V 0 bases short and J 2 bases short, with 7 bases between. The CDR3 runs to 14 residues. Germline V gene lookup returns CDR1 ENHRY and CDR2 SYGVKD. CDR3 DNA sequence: TGTGCCATCAGTGAGTCTGGGCGGCAAGAGACCCAGTACTTC. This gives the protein CAISESGRQETQYF.

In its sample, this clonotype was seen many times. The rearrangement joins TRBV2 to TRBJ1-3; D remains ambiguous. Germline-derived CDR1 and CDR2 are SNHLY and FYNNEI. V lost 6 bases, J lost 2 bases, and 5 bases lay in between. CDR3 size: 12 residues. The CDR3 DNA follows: TGTGCCAGCAGGGAAACTGGAAACACCATATATTTT. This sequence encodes CASRETGNTIYF.

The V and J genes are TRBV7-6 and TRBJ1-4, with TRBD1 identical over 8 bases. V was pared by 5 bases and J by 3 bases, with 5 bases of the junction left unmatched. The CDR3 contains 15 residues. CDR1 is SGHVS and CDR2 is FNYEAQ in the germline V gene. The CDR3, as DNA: TGTGCCAGCAGCCCGCGGACAGGGCCTAATGAAAAACTGTTTTTT. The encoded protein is CASSPRTGPNEKLFF.

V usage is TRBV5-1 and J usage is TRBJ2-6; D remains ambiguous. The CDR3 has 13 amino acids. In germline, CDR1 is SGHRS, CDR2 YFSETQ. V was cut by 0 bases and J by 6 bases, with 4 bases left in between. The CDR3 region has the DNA TGCGCCAGCAGCTTGGCTGCGGCCAACGTCCTGACTTTC. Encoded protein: CASSLAAANVLTF.

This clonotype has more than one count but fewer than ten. CDR3 amino acids: CASSLAPRGSGAEAFF. In DNA, the CDR3 is TGTGCCAGCAGTTTAGCACCCCGAGGGTCTGGCGCTGAAGCTTTCTTT. The chain couples TRBV12-3 or TRBV12-4 to TRBJ1-1; no reliable D call. Trimming removed 0 bases from V and 6 bases from J, with 17 bases in between. The CDR3 sequence is 16 residues long.

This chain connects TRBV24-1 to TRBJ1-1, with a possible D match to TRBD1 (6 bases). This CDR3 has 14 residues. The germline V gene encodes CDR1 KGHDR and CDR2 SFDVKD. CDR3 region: CARVVWGARTEAFF. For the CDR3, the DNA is TGTGCTAGAGTGGTGTGGGGGGCACGGACTGAAGCTTTCTTT.

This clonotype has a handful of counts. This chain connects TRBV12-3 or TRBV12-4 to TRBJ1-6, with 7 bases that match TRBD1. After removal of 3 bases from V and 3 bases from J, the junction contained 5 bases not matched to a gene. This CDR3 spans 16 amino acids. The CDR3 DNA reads TGTGCCAGCAGTTTGGCAGGGGGTCTCTATAATTCACCCCTCCACTTT. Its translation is CASSLAGGLYNSPLHF.